The following is a T cell receptor beta chain sequence with its context. Its antigen remains undetermined. No qualities accompany the bases; no much larger clone lies one base away. The receptor library was made with PCR. Sequencing instrument: Illumina HiSeq 2500. Molecular barcoding was employed in the preparation of TCR libraries, with unique molecular identifiers being used to normalize TCRbeta repertoire quantification. TCRdb passed the public sequencing reads through fastp at Q25 and MiXCR, retaining productive beta sequences. One record per CDR3 amino acid sequence lists the most common genes and DNA. This sample holds hundreds of thousands of distinct CDR3 sequences; under 15% were observed only once. 0.79% of the sample belongs to the ten largest clones. Interpreted using the paper, the treatment or condition label stands for: allogeneic hematopoietic cell transplantation with graft depleted of TCRalphabeta T cells and CD19 B cells. The children who served as transplant recipients had been given grafts of TCRalphabeta/CD19-depleted allogeneic hematopoietic cells.

The sample originates from a study of T-cell reconstitution after alpha-beta-depleted transplantation in children (dated by TCRdb to 2016 to 2018). General notes on the study: T-cell immune reconstitution after TCRalphabeta/CD19-depleted allogeneic hematopoietic cell transplantation in children was quantitatively tracked in the study by means of TCR repertoire profiling.

As encoded in the germline V gene (reference sequence), CDR1 is GTSNPN while CDR2 is SVGIG. Trimming takes 1 base off V and 9 bases off J; junction bases not matched to a gene: 2. Counted from cysteine to phenylalanine, this CDR3 has 12 amino acids. Only CDR3 DNA remains: 36 bases, in frame from the first base. Broad study findings and their caveats: The apparently early recovery of alphabetaT-cell counts about two months after transplant reportedly depended on only several hundred rapidly expanded clones that came from non-depleted graft cells. Over the following months the frequencies of hyperexpanded clones went down, and after one year T-cell counts and TCRbeta diversity were mostly credited to newly produced T cells. The high TCRbeta diversity at day 60 in some patients was ascribed to recipient T cells and intrathymic progenitors that had survived conditioning.

The input for sequencing was PBMCs, taken before TCRalphabeta/CD19-depleted stem cell transplant. The sequence joins TRBV30 to TRBJ2-1, and 8 junction bases match TRBD1. The clonotype comes from a girl aged 2 to 10 with congenital amegakaryocytic thrombocytopenia, due to receive a stem cell transplant. The CDR3 region has the sequence CAWSEGTGEQFF. The nucleotides are TGTGCCTGGAGTGAAGGGACAGGTGAGCAGTTCTTC. Extended through the reference TRBV30 and TRBJ2-1 proteins, this CDR3 yields the full variable domain: SQTIHQWPATLVQPVGSPLSLECTVEGTSNPNLYWYRQAAGRGLQLLFYSVGIGQISSEVPQNLSASRPQDRQFILSSKKLLLSDSGFYLCAWSEGTGEQFFGPGTRLTVL.